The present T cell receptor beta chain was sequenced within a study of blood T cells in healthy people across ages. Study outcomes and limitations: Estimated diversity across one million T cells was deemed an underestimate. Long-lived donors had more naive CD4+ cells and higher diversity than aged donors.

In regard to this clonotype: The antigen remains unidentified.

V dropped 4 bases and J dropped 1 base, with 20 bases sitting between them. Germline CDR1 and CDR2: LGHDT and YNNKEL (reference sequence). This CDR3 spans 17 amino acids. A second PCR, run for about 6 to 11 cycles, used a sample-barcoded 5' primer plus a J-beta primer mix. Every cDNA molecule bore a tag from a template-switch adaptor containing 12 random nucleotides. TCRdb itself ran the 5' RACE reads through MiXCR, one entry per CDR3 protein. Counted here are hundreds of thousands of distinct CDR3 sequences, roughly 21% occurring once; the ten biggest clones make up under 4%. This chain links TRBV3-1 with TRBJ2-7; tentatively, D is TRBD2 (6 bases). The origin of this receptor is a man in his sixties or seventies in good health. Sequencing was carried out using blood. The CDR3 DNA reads TGTGCCAGCAGCCCGTCAGTAGCGGCCTACGCTTCCTACGAGCAGTACTTC. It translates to CASSPSVAAYASYEQYF.